This T cell receptor (beta chain) was found in a study of cytomegalovirus exposure and HLA in healthy donors (dated by TCRdb to between 2016 and 2019). About the study as a whole: According to an earlier analysis of several hundred of the donors, about 179 million T cells yielded 117 million unique TCR beta sequences and about 300 Gb of sequence data. About 280 gigabases of sequencing data and 70 million to 95 million unique TCR sequences made up an early release that covered approximately 700 HLA-typed donors. Among the roughly 400 genotyped donors, under 90% belonged to the genetic ancestry cluster associated with self-reported Caucasian donors. The study aimed to test whether cataloging public T cell receptors could reveal signatures of past pathogen exposure. The study profiled the T cell repertoires of 550 to 700 subjects by immunosequencing and related them to cytomegalovirus serostatus. Along with the approximately 670-subject first cohort, a separate validation cohort of some 130 different subjects was used. To predict cytomegalovirus infection status, the study brought together high-throughput TCR immunosequencing, statistical association of individual TCRs with disease status, and machine learning. To study patterns of TCR occurrence, a later analysis re-analyzed previously published TCR beta repertoires from 666 donors and added high-resolution HLA genotyping. The later analysis used no new phenotypic data to find candidate immune exposures, relying instead on TCR beta sequences and their occurrence across donors. An earlier analysis of about 600 of the donors used high-throughput TCR beta sequencing to judge whether each TCR beta V gene segment behaved as functional or pseudogenic. Alongside the repertoire data, information on donor age, sex, ethnicity and CMV serostatus was compiled. A later genetic analysis took genome-wide SNP genotypes for about 55% of the 666 donors and used that subset as a discovery cohort. All discovery cohort repertoires had been generated on a single sequencing platform. Class I and class II HLA loci were covered by the typing at four-digit resolution. The number of donors typed differed by locus, with 629-630 for A, B, C, DRB1 and DQB1, 522 for DQA1, 606 for DPA1, and around 450 for DPB1. Roughly five DR-DQ haplotypes were handled as single units for association and clustering because linkage in the cohort was strong. Across under 500 genotyped donors of the cohort, an average of about 250,000 unique TCR beta nucleotide sequences per donor were sequenced, and around 20% of those sequences were non-productive. Here is what the overall study found, with its caveats: Compared with equally common non-associated chains, HLA-associated TCR beta chains in a later analysis were more clonally expanded and had lower generation probabilities. In a later analysis, several top co-occurrence clusters were reported to appear linked to parvovirus B19, influenza, CMV and Epstein-Barr virus. The study gave a list of more than 150 TCR beta chains associated with cytomegalovirus. At a false discovery rate of 0.05, a later analysis linked 15,000 to 20,000 TCR beta sequences to specific HLA alleles. The authors suggested that the approach could potentially be extended to other disease states and immunological phenotypes. The cohort was sequenced for TCR beta chains only, and without alpha or paired-chain data the features that could be detected were limited. According to a later genetic analysis, donors in an Asian-associated ancestry cluster had fewer N-insertions in productive TCRs than the approximately 670-donor mean. Most TCR sequences were seen in very few donors, while some public TCRs were found in many individuals. Because HLA typing was missing for some donors at each locus, association tests included only the typed subset. In a later genetic analysis, a missense DCLRE1C variant was associated with V-gene and J-gene trimming of TCR beta chains, and the association was replicated in an independent cohort. A later analysis found that TCR association rates varied across HLA loci, with DRB1 alleles showing the most associated TCRs and HLA-C alleles the fewest. Approximately 16 rarely observed V segments, including chromosome 9 orphons, were excluded from the earlier analysis of about 600 of the donors because counts were too low. A cluster of highly shared sequence variants was judged likely to be a technical artifact of the sequencing pipeline. Because the 87-base-pair reads could not distinguish some IMGT-functional V segments, including TRBV6-2 and TRBV6-3, those segments were excluded. When HLA alleles, especially DR and DQ, strongly co-occurred, TCR associations were difficult to assign to individual alleles. In a later analysis, most CMV-associated TCR beta chains were found to appear HLA-restricted, with HLA associations seemingly driven largely by CMV exposure. Cytomegalovirus status was reported to be diagnosed by the classifier with high specificity and sensitivity in both the original and validation cohorts. A further reported finding was that TCR beta sequences accurately predicted the HLA-A and HLA-B alleles for most subjects in the first cohort. In vitro tests confirmed that a few of the cytomegalovirus-associated TCR beta chains recognize cytomegalovirus antigens. Presence/absence analyses assumed roughly uniform sequencing depth across donors, an assumption that may not hold. Correlated functional status among segregating V segments might be attributable to linkage disequilibrium, but an unknown experimental factor could not be ruled out. In an earlier analysis of approximately 590 of the donors, most TCR beta V segments appeared in productive rearrangements about 90% or about 30% of the time, broadly matching IMGT annotations. Immune exposure information for the cohort was limited to CMV serostatus.

As to this clone: Its antigen remains undetermined. Base quality data are lacking; no much larger clone is found one base away.

Libraries came from the immunoSEQ multiplex PCR assay. The multiplex PCR relied on a mix of 60 forward primers for TCR Vbeta segments and 13 reverse primers for TCR Jbeta segments. The CDR3 region of rearranged TCR beta genes was amplified from genomic DNA with a multiplex PCR assay. Amplified TCR beta libraries were sequenced as 87-base-pair reads on the Illumina HiSeq System. Per the authors' processing: Across the 500 to 700 repertoires, a later analysis counted tens of millions of unique TCR beta chains, 9 million to 14 million of which were shared by at least two donors. To remove PCR and sequencing errors, raw reads were error-corrected and collapsed into unique sequences using a nearest-neighbor algorithm that merged closely related sequences. To assign V, D and J gene segments, CDR3 sequences were aligned to IMGT reference sequences. For a sequence to be retained, a match of at least six nucleotides to both a V gene segment and a J gene segment was required. A rearrangement counted as productive if the CDR3 had no stop codons and remained in frame with V and J, and every other rearrangement counted as non-productive. CDR3 was defined by IMGT convention, running from the second conserved V-encoded cysteine to the conserved J-encoded phenylalanine. The earlier analysis of approximately 590 of the donors excluded any sequence lacking an unambiguous match to a single V gene segment. An earlier analysis of approximately 590 of the donors classified V segments as functional when productive rearrangements were above 56.7% and as segregating when the standard deviation between donors was above 5%. A statistical classification framework was developed to diagnose cytomegalovirus status using the catalog of TCR beta chain sequences. A later analysis assigned V and J genes by comparing TCR nucleotide sequences with IMGT/GENE-DB human TR gene sequences. The TCRdist pipeline was used in a later analysis to assign CDR3 sequences and most-parsimonious VDJ recombination scenarios. In a later analysis, every TCR beta chain was defined by the combination of its CDR3 amino acid sequence and its V-gene family, and reads without a unique V-gene family were dropped. As a way to deal with suspected cross-contamination and a sequencing artifact, a later analysis dropped over 550 nucleotide sequences that were highly shared and had low generation probability. For each public chain, a later analysis derived a clonal expansion index from normalized ranks of inferred template counts within each repertoire. In a later analysis, generation probabilities were computed using a VDJ recombination model fitted to out-of-frame rearrangements, and the results were checked against IGoR. In a later analysis, TCR-TCR, TCR-HLA and TCR-CMV co-occurrence was scored with hypergeometric tests, and a repertoire-size bias correction was applied to TCR pairs. In a later analysis, false discovery rates were estimated by permuting HLA or CMV assignments 20 times. A later analysis grouped co-occurring TCRs with DBSCAN, adding TCRdist sequence similarity when clustering within HLA-allele-positive subsets. For co-occurrence clustering, repertoires with fewer than 30,000 or more than 120,000 public chains were excluded, along with several repertoires with anomalous nucleotide sharing. TCRdb limited this immuneACCESS table to in-frame rearrangements with V and J called. A share of clones is missing; checked studies link under half to unresolved V genes, and the rest is unexplained. V, J and clone size are taken as reported in that table, and D and trimming were inferred from the DNA itself. In this sample the table shows some 110,000 clones, roughly 74% of which occur a single time. Of the sample, roughly 0.82% is held by the ten largest clones.

In total, over 600 healthy bone marrow donors made up the cohort. All cohort members were sampled while nominally healthy, although unrecorded immune exposures were likely present. The donor tested CMV seronegative and was one of the 352 seronegative cohort members. Each donor provided a peripheral blood sample, and peripheral blood mononuclear cells were used for TCR beta sequencing. The Qiagen DNeasy Blood Extraction Kit was used to extract genomic DNA from the blood cell samples. Measured from the cysteine to the phenylalanine, the CDR3 is 13 residues long. The CDR3 DNA has 39 bases and is translated from base 1. V is shortened by 5 bases, J by 3 bases, and the region joining them spans 10 bases. As encoded in the germline V gene (reference sequence), CDR1 is SSHAT while CDR2 is FNYEAQ.

The TCR originated in a woman younger than 45 in good health and CMV-seronegative. The V and J segments used are TRBV7-7 and TRBJ2-5; the best D guess is TRBD2, with 5 bases matching. The sample consisted of PBMCs. The nucleotides read TGTGCCAGCAGCCGGGATCGAGAAGAGACCCAGTACTTC. It codes for CASSRDREETQYF.